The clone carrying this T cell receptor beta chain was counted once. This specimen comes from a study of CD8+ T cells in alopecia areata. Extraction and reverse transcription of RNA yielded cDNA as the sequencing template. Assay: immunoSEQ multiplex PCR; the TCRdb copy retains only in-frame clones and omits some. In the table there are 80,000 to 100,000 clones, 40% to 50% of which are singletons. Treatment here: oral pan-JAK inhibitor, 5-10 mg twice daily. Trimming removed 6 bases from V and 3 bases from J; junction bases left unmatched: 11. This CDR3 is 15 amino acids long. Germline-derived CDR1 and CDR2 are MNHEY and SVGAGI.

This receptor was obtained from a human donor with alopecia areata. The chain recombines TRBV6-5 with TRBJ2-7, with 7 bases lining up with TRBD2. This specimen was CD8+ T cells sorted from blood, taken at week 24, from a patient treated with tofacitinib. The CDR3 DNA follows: TGTGCCAGCAGCGCCGGGACTACCAGGATCTACGAGCAGTACTTC. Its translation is CASSAGTTRIYEQYF.